Each of the 9 T cell receptor beta chains below was sequenced from the same sample in a study of blood T cell repertoires in COVID-19. The table came from immunoSEQ multiplex PCR; TCRdb's copy has only in-frame clones and leaves some out. The table lists 120,000 or so clones, roughly four fifths of them singletons. The sequencing sample was made of peripheral blood. The receptors derive from a man aged 25 to 40 with COVID-19, enrolled during active disease.

The chain employs TRBV6-1 and TRBJ2-5; D is perhaps TRBD2 (5 bases). V was cut by 0 bases and J by 5 bases, with 7 bases left in between. CDR1 is MNHNS and CDR2 is SASEGT in the germline V gene. The CDR3 length is 13 residues. The CDR3 sequence is CASSEARGETQYF. CDR3 coding DNA: TGTGCCAGCAGTGAAGCCCGCGGGGAGACCCAGTACTTC.

The gene calls are TRBV27 and TRBJ1-2, with D unresolved. This CDR3 contains 15 residues. Trimming stripped 5 bases from V and 3 bases from J, with 16 bases between. Germline CDR1 MNHEY, CDR2 SMNVEV (reference sequence). CDR3 coding DNA: TGTGCCAGCAGTCCCAGACGTGAGGGTCACTATGGCTACACCTTC. It is translated as CASSPRREGHYGYTF.

This clone came up once. The chain links TRBV5-1 to TRBJ2-1; the match to TRBD1 covers 9 bases. Germline V gene sequence: CDR1 SGHRS, CDR2 YFSETQ. The V and J ends lost 0 bases and 9 bases, in that order; junction bases with no gene match: 16. The length of the CDR3 is 18 residues. The CDR3 spells CASSLAFEPYPTGGEQFF. The CDR3 DNA sequence: TGCGCCAGCAGCTTGGCCTTCGAACCTTACCCGACAGGGGGTGAGCAGTTCTTC.

This clone has just one count. This rearrangement joins TRBV6-6 to TRBJ2-5, with D unresolved. Germline-derived CDR1 and CDR2 are MNHNY and SVGAGI (reference sequence). Trimming left V 5 bases short and J 3 bases short, with 13 bases between. This CDR3 is built from 14 residues. The CDR3 region has the DNA TGTGCCAGCAGTCCCAGGTCCCAAAAAGAGACCCAGTACTTC. Its translation: CASSPRSQKETQYF.

The J gene is TRBJ1-5, the V gene TRBV12-3 or TRBV12-4; D gene ambiguous. Trimming removed 6 bases from V and 11 bases from J, with 17 bases in between. The CDR3 contains 13 residues. The CDR3 here is CASSPASTLAQHF. CDR3 nucleotide sequence: TGTGCCAGCAGCCCCGCTAGTACTCTGGCCCAGCATTTT.

The V call is TRBV6-2 or TRBV6-3, the J call TRBJ2-2; 7 bases are a match to TRBD1. Germline CDR1 is MNHEY and CDR2 is SVGEGT. Losses at the gene ends were 3 bases for V and 4 bases for J; bases not matched to a gene: 8. This CDR3 is 16 amino acids long. Here the CDR3 reads CASSYRDRVPTGELFF. Here the CDR3 DNA reads TGTGCCAGCAGTTATCGAGACAGGGTGCCCACCGGGGAGCTGTTTTTT.

This sequence joins TRBV6-5 and TRBJ1-1; 7 bases are shared with TRBD1. Germline V lookup: CDR1 MNHEY, CDR2 SVGAGI. The CDR3 is made up of 13 amino acids. V shed 5 bases and J 7 bases; nucleotides not matched to a gene: 7. CDR3 loop: CASSPTGALEAFF. CDR3 nucleotide sequence: TGTGCCAGCAGTCCTACAGGGGCTCTTGAAGCTTTCTTT.

The chain joins TRBV11-3 to TRBJ2-1, with TRBD1 matching over 9 bases. CDR3 length: 18 amino acids. The junction had 11 bases not matched to a gene; V was cut back by 1 base and J by 4 bases. CDR1 and CDR2 from the germline V gene are SGHNT and YENEEA. Here the CDR3 reads CASSLGAWGQGKYNEQFF. The CDR3 DNA reads as TGTGCCAGCAGCTTAGGTGCTTGGGGACAGGGAAAGTACAATGAGCAGTTCTTC.

The rearrangement joins TRBV5-6 to TRBJ1-1; TRBD1 aligns across 7 bases. Germline V gene sequence: CDR1 SGHDT, CDR2 YYEEEE. This CDR3 spans 16 amino acids. V dropped 3 bases and J dropped 0; count of bases not matched to a gene: 8. The CDR3 DNA is TGTGCCAGCAGCTCGGAGACAGGGCGGATGAACACTGAAGCTTTCTTT. As protein: CASSSETGRMNTEAFF.